This T cell receptor (beta chain) was sequenced for a study of blood T cell repertoires in COVID-19. Overall study context: There were acute and convalescent COVID-19 samples, and they came from the United States, Italy and Spain. T cells, B-cell-depleted T cells, or PBMCs supplied cDNA or gDNA.

Authors' analysis steps: Reference gene primer amplification gave estimated nucleated cell counts. TCRdb's copy holds only in-frame clones and misses some; the assay was immunoSEQ multiplex PCR. Clone size and the V and J calls come from that table; the DNA yielded D and trimming. The sample records under 250,000 clones, 75% to 85% being singletons. This clonotype originated in a human donor in a cohort sampled during active COVID-19. The specimen sequenced was peripheral blood.

Written as DNA, the CDR3 is TGTGCCAGCAGCTTGGGGACAGGGAGGAGGGCCACAGATACGCAGTATTTT. The encoded protein is CASSLGTGRRATDTQYF. V is TRBV5-4 and J is TRBJ2-3; TRBD1 matches at 8 bases. CDR3 length equals 17 residues. The V gene end was trimmed by 0 bases and the J gene end by 2 bases; junction bases not matched to a gene: 8. Looked up from germline, CDR1 is SGHNT and CDR2 is YYREEE (reference sequence).